These 27 T cell receptor beta chains originate from one sample sequenced in a study of blood T cell repertoires in COVID-19. The table came from immunoSEQ multiplex PCR; TCRdb's copy has only in-frame clones and leaves some out. The repertoire includes roughly 100,000 clones, roughly 80% of them detected once, and approximately 3.5% sits in the top ten. Specimen: peripheral blood. These receptor sequences come from a woman of 80 years or more with active or convalescent COVID-19.

The chain links TRBV18 to TRBJ2-6; D is ambiguous. Germline V lookup: CDR1 KGHSH, CDR2 LQKENI. V gave up 6 bases and J gave up 3 bases, with 6 bases separating them. This CDR3 is 13 amino acids long. This CDR3 reads CASSPSGANVLTF. The DNA of the CDR3 is TGTGCCAGCTCTCCTAGTGGGGCCAACGTCCTGACTTTC.

The rearrangement joins TRBV27 to TRBJ1-3; 7 bases are shared with TRBD1. The germline gives CDR1 MNHEY, CDR2 SMNVEV (reference sequence). The CDR3 sequence is 15 residues long. The junction had 6 bases not matched to a gene; V was cut back by 5 bases and J by 2 bases. Written as DNA, the CDR3 is TGTGCCAGCAGTCGGGAGGGGGCGGCTGGAAACACCATATATTTT. Encoded protein: CASSREGAAGNTIYF.

The CDR3 sequence: CASSADSGLAGETQYF. The CDR3, as DNA: TGTGCCAGCAGCGCAGATTCGGGACTAGCGGGAGAGACCCAGTACTTC. The chain is built from TRBV9 and TRBJ2-5, with 12 nucleotides matching TRBD2. The CDR3 is made up of 16 amino acids. V lost 3 bases and J lost 4; bases outside the gene matches: 7. The germline CDR1 and CDR2 sequences are SGDLS and YYNGEE.

V is TRBV2 and J is TRBJ2-2; D remains unclear. This CDR3 comprises 12 residues. Trimming removed 5 bases from V and 7 bases from J, with 8 bases in between. The V gene's germline CDR1 is SNHLY and CDR2 FYNNEI. CDR3 in amino acids: CASSYRYGELFF. CDR3 nucleotide sequence: TGTGCCAGCAGTTACAGATACGGGGAGCTGTTTTTT.

In DNA, the CDR3 is TGTGCCAGCAGTTACAGGGGTCAAGGAGGAAACACCATATATTTT. Amino acid sequence: CASSYRGQGGNTIYF. The chain joins TRBV6-5 to TRBJ1-3; the D gene is possibly TRBD1 (5 bases). The CDR3 totals 15 residues. V lost 2 bases and J lost 4, with 12 bases in between. The germline V gene has CDR1 MNHEY and CDR2 SVGAGI.

CDR3 sequence reads: CASSIEGQGDSPLHF. The CDR3 DNA sequence: TGTGCCAGTAGTATAGAGGGACAGGGTGATTCACCCCTCCACTTT. The chain couples TRBV19 to TRBJ1-6; 9 bases align to TRBD1. The CDR3 is 15 residues long. Trimming at V came to 0 bases and at J to 8 bases, leaving 2 bases not matched to a gene. Germline CDR1 LNHDA, CDR2 SQIVND (reference sequence).

This chain uses TRBV28 with TRBJ2-7; 7 nucleotides align to TRBD1. The CDR3 contains 16 residues. J was trimmed by 2 bases and V by 5 bases; bases with no gene match: 12. The germline CDR1 and CDR2 sequences are MDHEN and SYDVKM. CDR3 coding DNA: TGTGCCAGCAGTCTTCCCGGGACAGCGCGGGCCTACGAGCAGTACTTC. Amino acids: CASSLPGTARAYEQYF.

This chain joins TRBV5-1 and TRBJ2-7; 7 nucleotides line up with TRBD1. CDR1 is SGHRS and CDR2 is YFSETQ in the germline V gene. Trimming removed 3 bases from V and 1 base from J; junction bases left unmatched: 7. CDR3 length: 15 residues. Here the CDR3 DNA reads TGCGCCAGCAGCTCCCCGGGACAGTCTTCCTACGAGCAGTACTTC. This sequence encodes CASSSPGQSSYEQYF.

The chain carries TRBV28 and TRBJ2-3; a weak D match, TRBD1 (6 bases). The V end was cut by 4 bases, the J end by 3 bases, with 17 bases between. This CDR3 comprises 16 residues. Germline CDR1 reads MDHEN; CDR2 reads SYDVKM. CDR3 sequence (DNA): TGTGCCAGCAGTTCCACAGGGCTCCCGGGAACAGATACGCAGTATTTT. As protein: CASSSTGLPGTDTQYF.

The V and J genes are TRBV6-5 and TRBJ2-7; tentatively, D is TRBD2 (6 bases). V dropped 0 bases and J dropped 4 bases, with 16 bases sitting between them. Germline CDR1 is MNHEY and CDR2 is SVGAGI. CDR3 length: 16 amino acids. CDR3 region: CASSYSSAGTGYEQYF. CDR3 sequence (DNA): TGTGCCAGCAGTTACTCTTCGGCAGGGACTGGGTACGAGCAGTACTTC.

The rearrangement uses TRBV30 and TRBJ2-1; D is possibly TRBD2 (5 bases). CDR3 size: 11 residues. CDR1 and CDR2 from the germline V gene are GTSNPN and SVGIG (reference sequence). V was shortened by 4 bases and J by 8 bases, with 9 bases between the two germline ends. In nucleotides, the CDR3 is TGTGCCTGGACTAGCAATGATGAGCAGTTCTTC. Translating it yields CAWTSNDEQFF.

This chain connects TRBV6-6 to TRBJ2-7; TRBD2 aligns across 10 bases. Looked up from germline, CDR1 is MNHNY and CDR2 is SVGAGI (reference sequence). The trim removed 0 bases at V and 3 bases at J, leaving 5 bases unmatched. This CDR3 contains 16 residues. The CDR3 nucleotides read TGTGCCAGCAGTTACTCAACGGGACTAGCGAACTACGAGCAGTACTTC. As protein: CASSYSTGLANYEQYF.

The table lists this clone with a count of one. The chain joins TRBV21-1 to TRBJ2-7; TRBD1, as called in the table, went unchecked against the DNA. TRBV21-1 is noted as a pseudogene. This CDR3 contains 20 residues. This CDR3 is CASSPVITGGPTWDGNEQYF. The CDR3 region has the DNA TGTGCCAGCAGCCCGGTGATAACAGGGGGACCTACCTGGGACGGGAACGAGCAGTACTTC.

This chain uses TRBV18 with TRBJ1-1; D might be TRBD1 (6 bases). This CDR3 region has 14 residues. In germline, CDR1 is KGHSH, CDR2 LQKENI. V was shortened by 3 bases and J by 0 bases, with 8 bases between the two germline ends. The CDR3 nucleotides read TGTGCCAGCTCACCCTCAGGGGTGAACACTGAAGCTTTCTTT. Its protein is CASSPSGVNTEAFF.

This chain joins TRBV2 and TRBJ2-7; D gene unclear. The CDR3 covers 11 residues. Looked up from germline, CDR1 is SNHLY and CDR2 is FYNNEI. Deletions cut 1 base from V and 6 bases from J, with 4 bases between. CDR3 region: CASSEGGEQYF. The CDR3 region has the DNA TGTGCCAGCAGTGAAGGCGGCGAGCAGTACTTC.

The rearrangement uses TRBV4-3 and TRBJ1-2, with D hard to call. The CDR3 extends over 14 amino acids. Trimming pared 1 base from V and 5 bases from J, leaving 11 bases between. Germline V gene lookup returns CDR1 LGHNA and CDR2 YSLEER. The CDR3 region has the DNA TGCGCCAGCAGCCAAGTAGGAGGACCTTATGGCTACACCTTC. Translated, it gives CASSQVGGPYGYTF.

The V gene is TRBV5-4, the J gene TRBJ2-7, with 8 bases matching TRBD1. The trim removed 1 base at V and 7 bases at J, leaving 7 bases unmatched. Germline CDR1 SGHNT, CDR2 YYREEE (reference sequence). The CDR3 loop spans 14 amino acids. The CDR3 DNA follows: TGTGCCAGCAGCTTGTCTCAGGGGGCGCGGGAGCAGTACTTC. This translates into CASSLSQGAREQYF.

This chain links TRBV9 with TRBJ1-2, with TRBD1 identical over 10 bases. The CDR3 runs 13 residues. The V gene end was trimmed by 4 bases and the J gene end by 6 bases; junction bases not matched to a gene: 3. From germline, CDR1 is SGDLS and CDR2 YYNGEE. The CDR3 region is CASSSGQGDGYTF. In DNA form, the CDR3 reads TGTGCCAGCAGCTCCGGACAGGGGGATGGCTACACCTTC.

With regard to this clone: Sequence at one end of the junction differs from germline and may be a read error. The V call is TRBV6-5, the J call TRBJ2-7; 12 positions match TRBD1. The CDR3 totals 15 residues. Germline CDR1 reads MNHEY; CDR2 reads SVGAGI. The CDR3 region has the DNA TGTGCCAGCATCCTCAAAGGGACAGGGGGCTTTTTGGCACACTTC. Its protein is CASILKGTGGFLAHF.

V is TRBV4-1 and J is TRBJ1-5, with TRBD1 identical over 7 bases. Germline trimming cut 2 bases from V and 4 bases from J; bases unmatched to any gene: 5. The CDR3 is made up of 15 amino acids. Germline V gene data show CDR1 as MGHRA and CDR2 as YSYEKL. This CDR3 reads CASSQTGTDNQPQHF. The DNA for the CDR3 is TGCGCCAGCAGCCAAACCGGGACAGATAATCAGCCCCAGCATTTT.

This chain uses TRBV7-6 with TRBJ2-5, with 8 bases matching TRBD2. With 2 bases clipped from V and 2 bases from J, the junction kept 16 bases outside the gene matches. CDR3 size: 19 residues. CDR1 SGHVS and CDR2 FNYEAQ come from the germline V gene. The CDR3 region is CASSLPPAGDFVPQETQYF. The CDR3 DNA reads as TGTGCCAGCAGCTTACCCCCAGCGGGGGATTTCGTCCCGCAAGAGACCCAGTACTTC.

The CDR3 reads CASSLDGRGSLSEAFF. The CDR3 DNA is TGTGCCAGCAGCTTGGACGGCAGGGGGTCGTTATCTGAAGCTTTCTTT. This chain links TRBV5-6 with TRBJ1-1; 7 bases line up with TRBD1. The CDR3 sequence is 16 residues long. The germline gives CDR1 SGHDT, CDR2 YYEEEE. V shed 0 bases, J shed 6 bases, and the junction held 11 bases outside the gene matches.

This chain links TRBV19 with TRBJ2-2; 9 bases line up with TRBD1. CDR3 length: 15 residues. Germline V lookup: CDR1 LNHDA, CDR2 SQIVND (reference sequence). J lost 4 bases, V lost 8 bases, and 8 bases had no gene match. The CDR3 protein is CASGIQGAGTGELFF. CDR3 bases: TGTGCCAGTGGAATACAGGGGGCAGGCACCGGGGAGCTGTTTTTT. The full variable domain, rest sourced from reference TRBV19 and TRBJ2-2, is DGGITQSPKYLFRKEGQNVTLSCEQNLNHDAMYWYRQDPGQGLRLIYYSQIVNDFQKGDIAEGYSVSREKKESFPLTVTSAQKNPTAFYLCASGIQGAGTGELFFGEGSRLTVL.

The rearrangement links TRBV11-2 to TRBJ2-5, with 9 bases matching TRBD2. CDR1 SGHAT and CDR2 FQNNGV come from the germline V gene. CDR3 length: 14 amino acids. Trimming at V came to 7 bases and at J to 1 base, leaving 4 bases not matched to a gene. As DNA, the CDR3 is TGTGCCAGCAACCTAGCGGGGCCCCAAGAGACCCAGTACTTC. It encodes CASNLAGPQETQYF.

Remarks on this clone: The junction differs from germline at one of its ends, possibly a read error. The chain couples TRBV18 to TRBJ2-5; TRBD1 agrees at 9 bases. The CDR3 length is 15 residues. The germline CDR1 and CDR2 sequences are KGHSH and LQKENI. In nucleotides, the CDR3 is TGTGCCAGCTCCCCACAGGGGGCCTGGGAAGAGACCCAGTACTTC. Translated, it gives CASSPQGAWEETQYF.

The chain has TRBV6-6 and TRBJ1-1, with 7 bases fitting TRBD1. Germline-derived CDR1 and CDR2 are MNHNY and SVGAGI (reference sequence). The V segment lost 6 bases and the J segment 0 bases; nucleotides outside the gene matches: 10. The CDR3 sequence is 16 residues long. CDR3 DNA sequence: TGTGCCAGCAGCTCCGGGACAGTAATCATGAACACTGAAGCTTTCTTT. Its translation is CASSSGTVIMNTEAFF.

This clone appeared a single time. The CDR3 loop is CASSDRQGRFEQYF. The CDR3 DNA reads as TGTGCCAGCAGTGATCGGCAGGGGAGATTTGAGCAGTACTTC. The V and J genes are TRBV25-1 and TRBJ2-7, with D possibly TRBD1 on 6 matching bases. The CDR3 spans 14 residues. Germline loops: CDR1 MGHDK, CDR2 SYGVNS. The germline V and J ends were trimmed by 3 bases and 7 bases, with 16 bases remaining between them.